This T cell receptor beta chain was captured in a study of cytomegalovirus exposure and HLA in healthy donors. Study context: Genetic ancestry analysis placed about 84% of the 398 donors that were genotyped in the Caucasian-associated cluster.

The study's findings and limits: The authors later found TCR association rates varying by HLA locus, with DRB1 most and HLA-C fewest. A missense variant in DCLRE1C was later tied to TCR beta V- and J-gene trimming.

CDR1 is LNHDA, CDR2 SQIVND, per germline (reference sequence). J gave up 3 bases and V 5 bases, and 3 bases lay outside the gene matches. CDR3 length: 13 amino acids. Regarding this clone: The antigen is unknown.

The study ran its PCR with 60 Vbeta and 13 Jbeta primers. The method was immunoSEQ multiplex PCR; TCRdb's version includes in-frame clones alone and lacks a portion of them. The repertoire holds more than 85,000 clones, with 81% as singletons. Sequenced input: PBMCs. The chain combines TRBV19 with TRBJ1-2; the match to TRBD1 covers 7 bases. This TCR was recovered from a woman in her thirties in good health and CMV-seronegative. CDR3 sequence: CASSHQGDYGYTF. CDR3 coding DNA: TGTGCCAGTAGTCATCAGGGGGACTATGGCTACACCTTC.